The entry that follows covers one TCR beta chain sequence. This sample was included in a study of PD-1 blockade in classical Hodgkin lymphoma. The V end lost 6 bases, the J end lost 0 bases, and 9 bases lay between the germline ends. The CDR3 contains 13 residues. The germline V gene has CDR1 MDHEN and CDR2 SYDVKM. Produced via immunoSEQ multiplex PCR; TCRdb's table is partial and in-frame only. The data show about 94,000 clones, with nearly 90% seen just once and around 10% held by the top ten. Each and every patient relapsed after autologous stem cell transplantation, and patients got differing brentuximab vedotin exposure.

The source of this sequence is a human donor with classical Hodgkin lymphoma. The sequenced sample was peripheral blood mononuclear cells (PBMCs), obtained before the second cycle of nivolumab. The chain is built from TRBV28 and TRBJ2-7; D remains ambiguous. DNA for the CDR3: TGTGCCAGCAGGTACCAAAGCTCCTACGAGCAGTACTTC. This translates into CASRYQSSYEQYF.